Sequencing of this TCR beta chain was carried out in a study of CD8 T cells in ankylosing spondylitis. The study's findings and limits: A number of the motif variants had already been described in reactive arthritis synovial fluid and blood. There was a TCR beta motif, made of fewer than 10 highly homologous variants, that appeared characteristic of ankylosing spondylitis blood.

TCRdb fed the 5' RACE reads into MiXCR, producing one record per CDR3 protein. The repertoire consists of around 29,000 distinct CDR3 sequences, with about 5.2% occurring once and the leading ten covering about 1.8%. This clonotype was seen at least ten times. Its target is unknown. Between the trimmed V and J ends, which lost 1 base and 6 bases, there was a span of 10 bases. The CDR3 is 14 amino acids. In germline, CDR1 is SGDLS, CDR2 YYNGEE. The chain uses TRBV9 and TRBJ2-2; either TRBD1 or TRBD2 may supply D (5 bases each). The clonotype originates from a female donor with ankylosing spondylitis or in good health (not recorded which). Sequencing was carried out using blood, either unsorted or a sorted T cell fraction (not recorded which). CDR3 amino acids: CASSVSWGSGELFF. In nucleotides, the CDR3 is TGTGCCAGCAGCGTATCTTGGGGGTCCGGGGAGCTGTTTTTT.